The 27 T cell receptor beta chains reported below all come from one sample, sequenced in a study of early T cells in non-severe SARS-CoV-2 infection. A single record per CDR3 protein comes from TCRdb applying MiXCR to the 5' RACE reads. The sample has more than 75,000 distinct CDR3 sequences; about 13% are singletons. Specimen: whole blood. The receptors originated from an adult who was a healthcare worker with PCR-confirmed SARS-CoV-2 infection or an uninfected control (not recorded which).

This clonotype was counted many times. CDR3: CASSPGLAGNEQFF. DNA of the CDR3: TGTGCCAGCAGCCCGGGACTAGCGGGAAATGAGCAGTTCTTC. The chain employs TRBV7-2 and TRBJ2-1; 13 bases are a match to TRBD2. The ends lost 5 bases at V and 7 bases at J; junction bases unmatched: 2. Looked up from germline, CDR1 is SGHTA and CDR2 is FQGNSA. There are 14 residues in the CDR3.

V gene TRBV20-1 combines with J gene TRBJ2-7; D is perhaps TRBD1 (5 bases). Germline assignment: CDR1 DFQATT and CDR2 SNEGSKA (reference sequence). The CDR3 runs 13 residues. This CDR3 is CSADSSSSYEQYF. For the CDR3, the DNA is TGCAGCGCAGACAGTTCTAGCTCCTACGAGCAGTACTTC.

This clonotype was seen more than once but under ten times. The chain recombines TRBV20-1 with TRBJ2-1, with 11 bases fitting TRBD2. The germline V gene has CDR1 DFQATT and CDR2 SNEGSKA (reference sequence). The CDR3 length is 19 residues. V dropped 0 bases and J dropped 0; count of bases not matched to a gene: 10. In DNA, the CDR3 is TGCAGTGCTAGAGATCCTACTAGCGGGGGATTCAGCTCCTACAATGAGCAGTTCTTC. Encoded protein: CSARDPTSGGFSSYNEQFF.

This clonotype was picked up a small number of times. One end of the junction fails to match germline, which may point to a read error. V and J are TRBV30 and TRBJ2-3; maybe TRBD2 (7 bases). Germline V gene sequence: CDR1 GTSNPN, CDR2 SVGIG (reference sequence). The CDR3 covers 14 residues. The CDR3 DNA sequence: TGTGCCTGGAGTGGGGGGGGCGGCACAGATACACAGTATTTT. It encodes CAWSGGGGTDTQYF.

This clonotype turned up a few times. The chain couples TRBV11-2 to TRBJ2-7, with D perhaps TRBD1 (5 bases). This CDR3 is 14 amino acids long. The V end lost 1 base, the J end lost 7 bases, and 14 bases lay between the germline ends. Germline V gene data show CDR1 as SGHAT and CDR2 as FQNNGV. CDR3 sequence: CASSLVRAPFEQYF. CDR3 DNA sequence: TGTGCCAGCAGCTTAGTCAGGGCCCCTTTTGAGCAGTACTTC.

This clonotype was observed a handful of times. CDR3 nucleotide sequence: TGTGCCAGTAGTATCATCCGGACCGGGGAGCTGTTTTTT. This gives the protein CASSIIRTGELFF. V gene TRBV19 combines with J gene TRBJ2-2; D not resolved. The CDR3 has 13 residues. Per germline, CDR1 LNHDA and CDR2 SQIVND (reference sequence). The V end lost 3 bases, the J end lost 5 bases, and 7 bases lay between the germline ends.

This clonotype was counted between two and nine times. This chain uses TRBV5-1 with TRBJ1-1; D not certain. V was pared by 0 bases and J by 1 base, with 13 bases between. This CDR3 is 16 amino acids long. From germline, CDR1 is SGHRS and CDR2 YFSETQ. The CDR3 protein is CASSLGSSIWNTEAFF. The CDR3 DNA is TGCGCCAGCAGCTTGGGGTCCAGTATTTGGAACACTGAAGCTTTCTTT. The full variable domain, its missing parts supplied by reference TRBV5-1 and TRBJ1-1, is KAGVTQTPRYLIKTRGQQVTLSCSPISGHRSVSWYQQTPGQGLQFLFEYFSETQRNKGNFPGRFSGRQFSNSRSEMNVSTLELGDSALYLCASSLGSSIWNTEAFFGQGTRLTVV.

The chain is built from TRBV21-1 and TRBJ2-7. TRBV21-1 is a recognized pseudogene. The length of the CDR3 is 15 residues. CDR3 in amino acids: CASSKVGIASYEQYF. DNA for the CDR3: TGTGCCAGCAGCAAAGTGGGTATCGCCTCCTACGAGCAGTACTTC.

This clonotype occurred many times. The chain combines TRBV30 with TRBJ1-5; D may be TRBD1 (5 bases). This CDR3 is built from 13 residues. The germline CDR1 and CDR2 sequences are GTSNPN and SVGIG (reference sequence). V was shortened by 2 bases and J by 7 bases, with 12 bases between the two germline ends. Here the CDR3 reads CAWSLGEGQPQHF. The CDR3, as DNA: TGTGCCTGGAGTTTGGGGGAAGGACAGCCCCAGCATTTT.

The CDR3 loop is CASSLPGSFEAFF. CDR3 coding DNA: TGTGCCAGCAGTCTCCCGGGAAGTTTTGAAGCTTTCTTT. V usage is TRBV6-5 and J usage is TRBJ1-1, with D uncertain. From germline, CDR1 is MNHEY and CDR2 SVGAGI. Trimming took off 5 bases at V and 7 bases at J, with 14 bases between the two ends. This CDR3 comprises 13 residues.

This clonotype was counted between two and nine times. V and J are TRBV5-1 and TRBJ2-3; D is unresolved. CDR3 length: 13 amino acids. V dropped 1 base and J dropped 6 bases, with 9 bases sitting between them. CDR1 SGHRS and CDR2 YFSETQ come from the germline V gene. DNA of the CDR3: TGCGCCAGCAGCTTGCAGGACGGCGATACGCAGTATTTT. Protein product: CASSLQDGDTQYF.

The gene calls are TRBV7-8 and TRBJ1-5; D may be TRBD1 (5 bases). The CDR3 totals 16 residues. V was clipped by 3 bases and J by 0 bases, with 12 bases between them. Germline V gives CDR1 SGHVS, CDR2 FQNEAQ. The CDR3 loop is CASSLGVRASNQPQHF. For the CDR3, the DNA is TGTGCCAGCAGCTTGGGGGTCAGGGCTAGCAATCAGCCCCAGCATTTT.

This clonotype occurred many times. CDR3 loop: CASGLLGTYEQYF. The CDR3 DNA reads TGTGCCAGCGGCCTCCTGGGGACTTACGAGCAGTACTTC. The rearrangement uses TRBV27 and TRBJ2-7; perhaps TRBD2 as D (6 bases). The CDR3 totals 13 residues. Germline V gives CDR1 MNHEY, CDR2 SMNVEV (reference sequence). V was cut by 8 bases and J by 4 bases, with 15 bases left in between.

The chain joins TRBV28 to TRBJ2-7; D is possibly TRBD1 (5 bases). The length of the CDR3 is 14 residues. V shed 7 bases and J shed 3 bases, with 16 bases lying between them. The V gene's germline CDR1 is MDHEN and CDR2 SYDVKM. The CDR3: CASTRSGLGYEQYF. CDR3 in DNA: TGTGCCAGCACCCGGTCAGGGCTTGGCTACGAGCAGTACTTC. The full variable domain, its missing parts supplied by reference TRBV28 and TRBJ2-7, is DVKVTQSSRYLVKRTGEKVFLECVQDMDHENMFWYRQDPGLGLRLIYFSYDVKMKEKGDIPEGYSVSREKKERFSLILESASTNQTSMYLCASTRSGLGYEQYFGPGTRLTVT.

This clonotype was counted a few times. The CDR3 region has the DNA TGTGCCAGCAGTTACTTTAAGACAGGGATCTATGGCTACACCTTC. The encoded protein is CASSYFKTGIYGYTF. The chain has TRBV6-6 and TRBJ1-2, with 7 bases that match TRBD1. In germline, CDR1 is MNHNY, CDR2 SVGAGI (reference sequence). The length of the CDR3 is 15 residues. V lost 1 base and J lost 4; bases outside the gene matches: 6.

CDR3 sequence: CASSPIGSGANVLTF. CDR3 bases: TGCGCCAGCAGCCCAATCGGATCTGGGGCCAACGTCCTGACTTTC. The rearrangement joins TRBV5-1 to TRBJ2-6; D remains ambiguous. CDR3 length equals 15 residues. Germline CDR1 is SGHRS and CDR2 is YFSETQ. With 4 bases removed from V and 1 base from J, the gap between germline ends came to 9 bases. Filled out from reference TRBV5-1 and TRBJ2-6, the complete variable domain reads KAGVTQTPRYLIKTRGQQVTLSCSPISGHRSVSWYQQTPGQGLQFLFEYFSETQRNKGNFPGRFSGRQFSNSRSEMNVSTLELGDSALYLCASSPIGSGANVLTFGAGSRLTVL.

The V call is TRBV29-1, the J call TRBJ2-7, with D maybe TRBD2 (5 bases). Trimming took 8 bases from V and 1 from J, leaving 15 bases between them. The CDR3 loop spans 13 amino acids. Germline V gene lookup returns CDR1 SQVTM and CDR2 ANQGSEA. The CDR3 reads CSTRGSESYEQYF. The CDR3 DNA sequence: TGCAGCACCCGGGGTAGCGAGTCCTACGAGCAGTACTTC.

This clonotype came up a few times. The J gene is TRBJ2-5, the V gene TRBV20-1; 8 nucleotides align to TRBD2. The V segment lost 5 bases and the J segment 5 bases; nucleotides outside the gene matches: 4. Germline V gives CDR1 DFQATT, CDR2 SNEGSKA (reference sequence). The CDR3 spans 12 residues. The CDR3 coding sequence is TGCAGTGCTGTGCGGGGGGTTGAGACCCAGTACTTC. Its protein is CSAVRGVETQYF.

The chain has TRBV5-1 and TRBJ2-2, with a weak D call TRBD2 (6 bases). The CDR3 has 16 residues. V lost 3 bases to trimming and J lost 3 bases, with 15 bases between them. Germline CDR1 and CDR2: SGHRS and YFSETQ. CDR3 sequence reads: CASSSGTYKYTGELFF. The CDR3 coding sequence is TGCGCCAGCAGCTCCGGGACTTACAAATACACCGGGGAGCTGTTTTTT.

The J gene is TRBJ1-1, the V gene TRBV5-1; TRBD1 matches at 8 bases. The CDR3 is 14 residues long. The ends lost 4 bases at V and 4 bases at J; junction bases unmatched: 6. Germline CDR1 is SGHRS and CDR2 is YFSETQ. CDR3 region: CASSPGGSGTEAFF. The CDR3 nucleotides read TGCGCCAGCAGCCCAGGGGGCTCAGGCACTGAAGCTTTCTTT.

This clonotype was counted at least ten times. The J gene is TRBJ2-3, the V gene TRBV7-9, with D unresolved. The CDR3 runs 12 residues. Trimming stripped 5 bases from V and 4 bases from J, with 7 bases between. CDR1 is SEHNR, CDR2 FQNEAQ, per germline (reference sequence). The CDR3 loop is CASSHPPDTQYF. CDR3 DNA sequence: TGTGCCAGCAGCCACCCCCCAGATACGCAGTATTTT.

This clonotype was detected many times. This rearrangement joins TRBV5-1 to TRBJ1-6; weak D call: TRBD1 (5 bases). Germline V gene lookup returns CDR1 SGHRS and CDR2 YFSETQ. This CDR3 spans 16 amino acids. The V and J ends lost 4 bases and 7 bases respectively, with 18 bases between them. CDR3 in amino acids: CASSPDGGSGNSPLHF. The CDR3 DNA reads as TGCGCCAGCAGCCCTGACGGGGGATCGGGCAATTCACCCCTCCACTTT.

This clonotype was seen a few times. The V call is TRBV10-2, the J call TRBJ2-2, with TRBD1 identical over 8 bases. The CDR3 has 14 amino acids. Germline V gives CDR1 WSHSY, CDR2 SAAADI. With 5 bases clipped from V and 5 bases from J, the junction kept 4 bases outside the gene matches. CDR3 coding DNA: TGCGCCAGCAGTCGGGACAGGAGTACCGGGGAGCTGTTTTTT. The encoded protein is CASSRDRSTGELFF.

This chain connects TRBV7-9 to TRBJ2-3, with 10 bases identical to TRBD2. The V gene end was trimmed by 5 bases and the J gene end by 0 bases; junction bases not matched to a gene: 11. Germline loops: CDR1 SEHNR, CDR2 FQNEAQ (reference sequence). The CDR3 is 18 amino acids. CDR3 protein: CASSERTSGSSSTDTQYF. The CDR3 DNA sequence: TGTGCCAGCAGCGAGAGGACTAGCGGATCCTCTAGCACAGATACGCAGTATTTT. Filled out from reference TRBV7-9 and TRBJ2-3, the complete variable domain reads DTGVSQNPRHKITKRGQNVTFRCDPISEHNRLYWYRQTLGQGPEFLTYFQNEAQLEKSRLLSDRFSAERPKGSFSTLEIQRTEQGDSAMYLCASSERTSGSSSTDTQYFGPGTRLTVL.

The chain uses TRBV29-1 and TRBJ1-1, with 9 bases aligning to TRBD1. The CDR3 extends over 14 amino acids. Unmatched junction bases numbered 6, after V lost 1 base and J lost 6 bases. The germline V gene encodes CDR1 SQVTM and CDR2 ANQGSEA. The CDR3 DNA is TGCAGCGTTGAAGCACAGGGGGCGAAAGCTGAAGCTTTCTTT. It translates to CSVEAQGAKAEAFF.

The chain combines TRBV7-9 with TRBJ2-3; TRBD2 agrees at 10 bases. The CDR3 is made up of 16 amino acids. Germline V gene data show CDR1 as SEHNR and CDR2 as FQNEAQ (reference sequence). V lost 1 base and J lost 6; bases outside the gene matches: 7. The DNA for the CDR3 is TGTGCCAGCAGCTTAGATCTAGCGGGAGATCCGGATACGCAGTATTTT. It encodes CASSLDLAGDPDTQYF.

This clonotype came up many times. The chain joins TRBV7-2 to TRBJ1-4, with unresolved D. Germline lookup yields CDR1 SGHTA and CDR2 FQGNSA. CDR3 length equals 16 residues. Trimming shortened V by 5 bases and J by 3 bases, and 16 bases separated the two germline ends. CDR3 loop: CASSQLGRLANEKLFF. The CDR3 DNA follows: TGTGCCAGCAGCCAACTTGGACGCTTAGCTAATGAAAAACTGTTTTTT.